Following are 15 T cell receptor beta chains from one sample sequenced in a study of CD8+CD57+ T cells in acquired aplastic anemia. The TCR beta profiling, which covered VDJ combination and CDR3 sequence, was carried out using genomic DNA as the template. MiXCR was run by TCRdb on the reads, yielding one entry per CDR3 protein. The sample records 150,000 to 200,000 distinct CDR3 sequences, 40% to 55% being singletons. The sample consisted of sorted CD4+, CD8+, or CD8+CD57+ T cells (not recorded which) from PBMCs. These TCRs come from a human donor in good health.

The chain couples TRBV9 to TRBJ1-1, with 8 bases fitting TRBD1. This CDR3 has 15 residues. The germline V gene has CDR1 SGDLS and CDR2 YYNGEE. The ends lost 1 base at V and 1 base at J; junction bases unmatched: 3. The CDR3 reads CASSVTGTGNTEAFF. As DNA, the CDR3 is TGTGCCAGCAGCGTAACCGGGACAGGGAACACTGAAGCTTTCTTT. Looking up the rest from reference TRBV9 and TRBJ1-1 gives the full variable domain: DSGVTQTPKHLITATGQRVTLRCSPRSGDLSVYWYQQSLDQGLQFLIQYYNGEERAKGNILERFSAQQFPDLHSELNLSSLELGDSALYFCASSVTGTGNTEAFFGQGTRLTVV.

The gene calls are TRBV20-1 and TRBJ1-2, with D possibly matching TRBD1 (5 bases). V was clipped by 6 bases and J by 6 bases, with 20 bases between them. Germline assignment: CDR1 DFQATT and CDR2 SNEGSKA (reference sequence). There are 14 residues in the CDR3. CDR3 amino acids: CSAEAQGGPNGYTF. CDR3 nucleotide sequence: TGCAGTGCCGAGGCGCAGGGAGGGCCCAATGGCTACACCTTC.

The chain recombines TRBV7-3 with TRBJ2-1, with 12 bases identical to TRBD1. Germline values: CDR1 SGHTA, CDR2 FQGTGA. The V gene end was trimmed by 5 bases and the J gene end by 7 bases; junction bases not matched to a gene: 3. CDR3 length: 14 residues. The CDR3: CASSLGQGANEQFF. CDR3 bases: TGTGCCAGCAGCCTGGGACAGGGGGCAAATGAGCAGTTCTTC.

The chain links TRBV10-3 to TRBJ1-6; 7 bases match TRBD1. The CDR3 spans 16 residues. Germline values: CDR1 ENHRY, CDR2 SYGVKD. The J segment lost 10 bases and the V segment lost 10 bases, leaving 19 bases of the junction unmatched. CDR3 loop: CASSPQQGRFGSPLHF. Here the CDR3 DNA reads TGTGCCAGCTCCCCCCAACAGGGGCGGTTTGGATCACCCCTCCACTTT.

This clonotype was seen repeatedly, ten times or more. V and J are TRBV24-1 and TRBJ1-2; D gene ambiguous. This CDR3 is 12 amino acids long. Looked up from germline, CDR1 is KGHDR and CDR2 is SFDVKD. Trimming removed 5 bases from V and 7 bases from J, with 10 bases in between. As DNA, the CDR3 is TGTGCCACCAGTGCGGGGATTATTGGCTACACCTTC. Its translation: CATSAGIIGYTF.

The rearrangement joins TRBV5-1 to TRBJ2-2; 7 bases line up with TRBD2. The CDR3 runs 16 residues. The V and J ends lost 5 bases and 0 bases, in that order; junction bases with no gene match: 7. Germline V gene lookup returns CDR1 SGHRS and CDR2 YFSETQ. The CDR3 loop is CASSVASGSNTGELFF. The DNA for the CDR3 is TGCGCCAGCAGTGTGGCTAGCGGATCGAACACCGGGGAGCTGTTTTTT.

The chain uses TRBV6-4 and TRBJ1-5, with D possibly matching TRBD1 (5 bases). V was cut by 5 bases and J by 2 bases, with 10 bases left in between. Germline V gene sequence: CDR1 MRHNA, CDR2 SNTAGT. The CDR3 is 14 residues long. In DNA, the CDR3 is TGTGCCAGCAGTCTCAGGGATGGCAATCAGCCCCAGCATTTT. It yields the protein CASSLRDGNQPQHF.

This clonotype was seen ten or more times. The V gene is TRBV9, the J gene TRBJ2-1; D is ambiguous. The CDR3 spans 14 residues. V lost 0 bases, J lost 9 bases, and 13 bases lay in between. The germline CDR1 and CDR2 sequences are SGDLS and YYNGEE. CDR3 protein: CASSVDVGLGEQFF. The CDR3 DNA is TGTGCCAGCAGCGTAGACGTGGGTCTAGGTGAGCAGTTCTTC.

Of note for this clonotype: A much larger clone lies one base from this, so it may be a read error. The chain is built from TRBV12-3 or TRBV12-4 and TRBJ1-1; the match to TRBD1 covers 7 bases. The CDR3 is made up of 13 amino acids. With 11 bases clipped from V and 1 base from J, the junction kept 7 bases outside the gene matches. The CDR3 protein is CAVSAGGNTEAFF. CDR3 coding DNA: TGTGCCGTGAGTGCAGGGGGGAACACTGAAGCTTTCTTT.

This clonotype has just one count. J is TRBJ1-4 and V is TRBV2; 7 bases fit TRBD1. CDR3 length equals 15 residues. The germline V gene encodes CDR1 SNHLY and CDR2 FYNNEI. With 5 bases clipped from V and 0 bases from J, the junction kept 3 bases outside the gene matches. As DNA, the CDR3 is TGTGCCAGCAGTCCCGACAGGGCAACTAATGAAAAACTGTTTTTT. It codes for CASSPDRATNEKLFF. Looking up the rest from reference TRBV2 and TRBJ1-4 gives the full variable domain: EPEVTQTPSHQVTQMGQEVILRCVPISNHLYFYWYRQILGQKVEFLVSFYNNEISEKSEIFDDQFSVERPDGSNFTLKIRSTKLEDSAMYFCASSPDRATNEKLFFGSGTQLSVL.

Many counts were recorded for this clonotype. This chain links TRBV5-1 with TRBJ2-6, with unresolved D. The CDR3 runs to 16 residues. Trimming stripped 0 bases from V and 4 bases from J, with 11 bases between. Germline values: CDR1 SGHRS, CDR2 YFSETQ. The CDR3 spells CASSLVAGSGANVLTF. CDR3 nucleotide sequence: TGCGCCAGCAGCTTGGTAGCAGGCTCCGGGGCCAACGTCCTGACTTTC.

V gene TRBV10-3 combines with J gene TRBJ2-7; D might be TRBD2 (7 bases). V was clipped by 10 bases and J by 5 bases, with 24 bases between them. The germline CDR1 and CDR2 sequences are ENHRY and SYGVKD. The CDR3 contains 15 residues. CDR3 sequence: CATAGVVGGLDEQYF. The CDR3 DNA reads TGTGCCACCGCGGGAGTCGTGGGGGGGCTGGACGAGCAGTACTTC.

As concerns this clonotype: It may be a read error: a sequence one base away is much more abundant. The CDR3 does not close with the conserved phenylalanine or tryptophan, likely indicating a read error. The chain recombines TRBV6-1 with TRBJ1-2; perhaps TRBD1 as D (6 bases). V lost 2 bases and J 5 bases, leaving 15 bases between the germline ends. The germline CDR1 and CDR2 sequences are MNHNS and SASEGT. CDR3 length: 15 amino acids. The CDR3 sequence is CASSEMAGTPYGYTL. CDR3 bases: TGTGCCAGCAGTGAAATGGCCGGGACACCTTATGGCTACACCCTC.

The chain links TRBV29-1 to TRBJ1-1; D remains unclear. Between the trimmed V and J ends, which lost 8 bases and 1 base, there was a span of 11 bases. CDR3 length: 12 residues. CDR1 is SQVTM, CDR2 ANQGSEA, per germline. CDR3 region: CSCRAGNTEAFF. The CDR3 DNA is TGCAGCTGTCGGGCAGGGAACACTGAAGCTTTCTTT.

The chain recombines TRBV7-6 with TRBJ2-7; 10 bases fit TRBD1. The CDR3 consists of 15 residues. The trim removed 5 bases at V and 4 bases at J, leaving 8 bases unmatched. The germline CDR1 and CDR2 sequences are SGHVS and FNYEAQ. The CDR3 DNA reads TGTGCCAGCAGCCCGACACGACAGGGGGCGTACGAGCAGTACTTC. Its protein product is CASSPTRQGAYEQYF.